This TCR beta chain stems from a study of immune evolution from preneoplasia to lung adenocarcinoma. Study-wide findings and caveats: Later-stage lesions seemingly showed higher T cell density and diversity than normal lung.

Resections took place in Japan or China from the mid-2010s to the late 2010s. H&E slides confirmed each diagnosis, reviewed by two pathologists independently. Macro-dissection enriched premalignant or tumor cells before nucleic acid extraction. Sequencing used immunoSEQ multiplex PCR; TCRdb keeps in-frame clones, though not all of them. The repertoire holds 11,000 to 15,000 clones, 81% seen once, with roughly 3% in the top ten. In regard to this clone: Its antigen is currently unknown.

V lost 6 bases and J lost 7; bases outside the gene matches: 2. CDR3 length equals 11 residues. Germline V lookup: CDR1 SQVTM, CDR2 ANQGSEA. The receptor comes from a person aged 60-79 years with lung adenocarcinoma. The chain has TRBV29-1 and TRBJ1-3; TRBD1 aligns across 8 bases. Sequenced sample: FFPE minimally invasive lung adenocarcinoma tissue. The CDR3 region is CSVDRANTIYF. CDR3 sequence (DNA): TGCAGCGTGGACAGGGCGAACACCATATATTTT.